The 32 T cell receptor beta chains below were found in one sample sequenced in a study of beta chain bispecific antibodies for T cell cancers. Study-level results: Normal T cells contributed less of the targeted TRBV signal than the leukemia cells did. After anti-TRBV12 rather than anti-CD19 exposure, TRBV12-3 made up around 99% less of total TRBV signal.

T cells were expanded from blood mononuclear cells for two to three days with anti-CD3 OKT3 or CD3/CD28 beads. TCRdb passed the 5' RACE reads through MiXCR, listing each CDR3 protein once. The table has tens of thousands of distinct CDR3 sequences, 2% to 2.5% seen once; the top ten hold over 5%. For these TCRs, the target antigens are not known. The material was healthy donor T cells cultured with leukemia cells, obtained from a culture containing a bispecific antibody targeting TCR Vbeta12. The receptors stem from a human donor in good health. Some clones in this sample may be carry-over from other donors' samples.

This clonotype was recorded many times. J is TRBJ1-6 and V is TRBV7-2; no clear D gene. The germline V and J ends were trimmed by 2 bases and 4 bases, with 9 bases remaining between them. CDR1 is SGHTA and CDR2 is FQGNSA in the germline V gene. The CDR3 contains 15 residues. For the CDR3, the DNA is TGTGCCAGCAGCTTAAAAGCGGATTATAATTCACCCCTCCACTTT. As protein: CASSLKADYNSPLHF. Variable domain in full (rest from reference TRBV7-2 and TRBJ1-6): GAGVSQSPSNKVTEKGKDVELRCDPISGHTALYWYRQSLGQGLEFLIYFQGNSAPDKSGLPSDRFSAERTGGSVSTLTIQRTQQEDSAVYLCASSLKADYNSPLHFGNGTRLTVT.

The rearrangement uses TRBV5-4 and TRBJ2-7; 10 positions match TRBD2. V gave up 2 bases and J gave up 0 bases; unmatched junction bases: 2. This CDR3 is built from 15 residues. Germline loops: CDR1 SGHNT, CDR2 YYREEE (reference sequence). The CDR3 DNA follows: TGTGCCAGCAGCTTCACTAGCGGGGCCTCCTACGAGCAGTACTTC. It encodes CASSFTSGASYEQYF. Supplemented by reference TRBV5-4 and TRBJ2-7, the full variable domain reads ETGVTQSPTHLIKTRGQQVTLRCSSQSGHNTVSWYQQALGQGPQFIFQYYREEENGRGNFPPRFSGLQFPNYSSELNVNALELDDSALYLCASSFTSGASYEQYFGPGTRLTVT.

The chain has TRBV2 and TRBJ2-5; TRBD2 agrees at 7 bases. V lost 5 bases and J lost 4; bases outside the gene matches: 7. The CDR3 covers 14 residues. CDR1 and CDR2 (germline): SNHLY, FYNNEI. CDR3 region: CASSRPGGVETQYF. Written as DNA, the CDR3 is TGTGCCAGCAGTCGACCTGGGGGGGTAGAGACCCAGTACTTC. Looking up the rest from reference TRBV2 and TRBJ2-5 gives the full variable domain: EPEVTQTPSHQVTQMGQEVILRCVPISNHLYFYWYRQILGQKVEFLVSFYNNEISEKSEIFDDQFSVERPDGSNFTLKIRSTKLEDSAMYFCASSRPGGVETQYFGPGTRLLVL.

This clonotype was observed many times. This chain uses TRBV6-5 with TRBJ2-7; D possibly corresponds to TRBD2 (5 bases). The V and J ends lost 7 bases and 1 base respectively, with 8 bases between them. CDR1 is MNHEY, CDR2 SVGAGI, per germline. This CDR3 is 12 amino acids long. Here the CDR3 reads CASIGGSYEQYF. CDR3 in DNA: TGTGCCAGCATTGGAGGTTCCTACGAGCAGTACTTC.

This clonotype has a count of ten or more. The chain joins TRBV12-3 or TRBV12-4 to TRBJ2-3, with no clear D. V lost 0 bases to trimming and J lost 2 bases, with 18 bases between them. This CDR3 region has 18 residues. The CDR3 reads CASSLAAVRSGYTDTQYF. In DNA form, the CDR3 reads TGTGCCAGCAGTTTAGCGGCAGTTCGATCGGGTTACACAGATACGCAGTATTTT.

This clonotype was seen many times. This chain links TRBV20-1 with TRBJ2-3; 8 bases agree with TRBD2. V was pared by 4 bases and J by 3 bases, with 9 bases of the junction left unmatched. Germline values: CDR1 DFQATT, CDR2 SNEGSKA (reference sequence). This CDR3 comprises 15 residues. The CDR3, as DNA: TGCAGTGCTACCCGGGGGGGCCAGGATACAGATACGCAGTATTTT. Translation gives CSATRGGQDTDTQYF.

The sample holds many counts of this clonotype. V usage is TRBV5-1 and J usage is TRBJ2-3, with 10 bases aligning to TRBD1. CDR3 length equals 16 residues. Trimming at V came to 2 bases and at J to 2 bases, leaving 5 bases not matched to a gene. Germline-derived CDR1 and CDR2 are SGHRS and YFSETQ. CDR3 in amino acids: CASSFGDRGFTDTQYF. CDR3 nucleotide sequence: TGCGCCAGCAGCTTTGGGGACAGGGGCTTCACAGATACGCAGTATTTT.

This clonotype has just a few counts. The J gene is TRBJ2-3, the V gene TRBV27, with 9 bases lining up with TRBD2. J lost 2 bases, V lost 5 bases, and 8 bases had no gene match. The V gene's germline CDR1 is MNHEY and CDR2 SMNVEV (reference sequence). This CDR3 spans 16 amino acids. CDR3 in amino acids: CASSLLAGETTDTQYF. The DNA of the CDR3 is TGTGCCAGCAGTCTCTTAGCGGGGGAGACCACAGATACGCAGTATTTT.

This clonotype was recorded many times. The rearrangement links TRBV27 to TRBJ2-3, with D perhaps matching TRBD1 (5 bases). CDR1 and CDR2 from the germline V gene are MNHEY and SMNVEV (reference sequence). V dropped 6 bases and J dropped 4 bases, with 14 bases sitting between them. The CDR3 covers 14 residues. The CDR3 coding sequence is TGTGCCAGCAGGCCCGCGCAGGGATCAGATACGCAGTATTTT. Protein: CASRPAQGSDTQYF.

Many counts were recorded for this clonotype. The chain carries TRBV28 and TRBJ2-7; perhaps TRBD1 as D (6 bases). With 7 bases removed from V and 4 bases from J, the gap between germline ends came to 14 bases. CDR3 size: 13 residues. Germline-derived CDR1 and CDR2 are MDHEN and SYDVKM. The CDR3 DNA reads TGTGCCAGCAACCAAATAGGGGGTTACGAGCAGTACTTC. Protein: CASNQIGGYEQYF.

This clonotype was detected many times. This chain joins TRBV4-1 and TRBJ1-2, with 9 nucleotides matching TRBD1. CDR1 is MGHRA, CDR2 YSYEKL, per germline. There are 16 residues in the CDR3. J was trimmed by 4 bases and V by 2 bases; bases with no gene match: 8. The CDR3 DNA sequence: TGCGCCAGCAGCCAAATCGGACAGGGGCCGGGCTATGGCTACACCTTC. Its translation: CASSQIGQGPGYGYTF.

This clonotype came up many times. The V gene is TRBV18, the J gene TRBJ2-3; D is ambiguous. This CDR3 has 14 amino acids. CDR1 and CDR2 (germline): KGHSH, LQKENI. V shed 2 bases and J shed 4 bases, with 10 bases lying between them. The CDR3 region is CASSPSRSADTQYF. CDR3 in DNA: TGTGCCAGCTCACCATCGAGGAGCGCAGATACGCAGTATTTT.

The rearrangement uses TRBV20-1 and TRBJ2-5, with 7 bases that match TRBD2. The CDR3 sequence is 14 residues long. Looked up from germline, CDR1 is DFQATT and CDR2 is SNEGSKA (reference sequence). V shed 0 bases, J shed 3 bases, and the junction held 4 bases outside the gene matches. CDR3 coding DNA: TGCAGTGCTAGAGATCATCTAGCGGAAGAGACCCAGTACTTC. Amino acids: CSARDHLAEETQYF.

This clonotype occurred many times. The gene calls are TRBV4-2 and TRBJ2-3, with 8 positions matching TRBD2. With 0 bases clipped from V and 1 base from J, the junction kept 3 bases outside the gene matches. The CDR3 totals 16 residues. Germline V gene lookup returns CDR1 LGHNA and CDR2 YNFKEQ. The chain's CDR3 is CASSQDRGGGTDTQYF. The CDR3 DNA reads TGTGCCAGCAGCCAAGATCGGGGGGGGGGCACAGATACGCAGTATTTT.

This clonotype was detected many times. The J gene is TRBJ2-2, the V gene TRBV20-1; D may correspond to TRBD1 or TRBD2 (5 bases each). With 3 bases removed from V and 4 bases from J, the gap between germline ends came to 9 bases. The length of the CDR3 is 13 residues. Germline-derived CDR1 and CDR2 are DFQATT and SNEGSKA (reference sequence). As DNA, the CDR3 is TGCAGTGCTAGGGTGGGGGTCACCGGGGAGCTGTTTTTT. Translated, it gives CSARVGVTGELFF.

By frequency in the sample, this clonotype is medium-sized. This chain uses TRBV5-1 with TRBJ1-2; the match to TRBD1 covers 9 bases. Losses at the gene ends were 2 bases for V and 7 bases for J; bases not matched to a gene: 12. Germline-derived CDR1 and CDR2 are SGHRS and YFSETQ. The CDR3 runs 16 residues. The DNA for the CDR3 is TGCGCCAGCAGCTTACAAACAGGGGGCGAGAGCGGTGGCTACACCTTC. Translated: CASSLQTGGESGGYTF.

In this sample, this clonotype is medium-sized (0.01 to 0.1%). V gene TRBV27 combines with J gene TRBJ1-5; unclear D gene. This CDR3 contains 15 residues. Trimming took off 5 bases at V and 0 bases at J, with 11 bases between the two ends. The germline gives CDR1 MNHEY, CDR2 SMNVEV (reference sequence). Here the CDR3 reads CASSPAVLSNQPQHF. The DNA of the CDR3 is TGTGCCAGCAGTCCGGCGGTCCTTAGCAATCAGCCCCAGCATTTT.

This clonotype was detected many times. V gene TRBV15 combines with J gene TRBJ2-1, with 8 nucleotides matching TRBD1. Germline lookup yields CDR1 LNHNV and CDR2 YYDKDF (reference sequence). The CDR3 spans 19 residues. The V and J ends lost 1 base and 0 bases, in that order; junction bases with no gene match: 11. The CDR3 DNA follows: TGTGCCACCAGCAGAGGATTTTCACTCGACAGGGGCTCCTACAATGAGCAGTTCTTC. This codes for CATSRGFSLDRGSYNEQFF. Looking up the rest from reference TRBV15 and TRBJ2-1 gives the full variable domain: DAMVIQNPRYQVTQFGKPVTLSCSQTLNHNVMYWYQQKSSQAPKLLFHYYDKDFNNEADTPDNFQSRRPNTSFCFLDIRSPGLGDTAMYLCATSRGFSLDRGSYNEQFFGPGTRLTVL.

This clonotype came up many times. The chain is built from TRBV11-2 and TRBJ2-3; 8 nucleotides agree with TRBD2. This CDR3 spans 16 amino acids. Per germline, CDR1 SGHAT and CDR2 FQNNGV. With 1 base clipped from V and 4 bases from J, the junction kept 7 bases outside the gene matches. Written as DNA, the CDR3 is TGTGCCAGCAGCTTAGTATTAGGACTAGCCCCAGATACGCAGTATTTT. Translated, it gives CASSLVLGLAPDTQYF.

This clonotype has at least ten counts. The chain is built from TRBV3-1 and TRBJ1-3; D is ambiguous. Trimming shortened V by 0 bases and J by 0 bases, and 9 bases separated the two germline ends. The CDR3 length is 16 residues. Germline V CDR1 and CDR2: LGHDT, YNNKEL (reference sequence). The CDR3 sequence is CASSQDGPNSGNTIYF. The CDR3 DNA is TGTGCCAGCAGCCAAGATGGGCCGAACTCTGGAAACACCATATATTTT.

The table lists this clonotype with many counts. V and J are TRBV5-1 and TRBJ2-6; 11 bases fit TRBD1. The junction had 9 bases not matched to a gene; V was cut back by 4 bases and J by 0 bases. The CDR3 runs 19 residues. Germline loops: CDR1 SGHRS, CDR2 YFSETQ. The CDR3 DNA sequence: TGCGCCAGCAGCGGAGGACAGGGGGCTTACTCCTCTGGGGCCAACGTCCTGACTTTC. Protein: CASSGGQGAYSSGANVLTF.

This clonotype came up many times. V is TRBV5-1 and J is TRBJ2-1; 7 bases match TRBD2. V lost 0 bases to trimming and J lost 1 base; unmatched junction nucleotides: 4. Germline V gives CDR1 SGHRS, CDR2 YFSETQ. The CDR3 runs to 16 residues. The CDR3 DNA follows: TGCGCCAGCAGCTTGGTGGGGGAGGGTTCCTACAATGAGCAGTTCTTC. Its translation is CASSLVGEGSYNEQFF.

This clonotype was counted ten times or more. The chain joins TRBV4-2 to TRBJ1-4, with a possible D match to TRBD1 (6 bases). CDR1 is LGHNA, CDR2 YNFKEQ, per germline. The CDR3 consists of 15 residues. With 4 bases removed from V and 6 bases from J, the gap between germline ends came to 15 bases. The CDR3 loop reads CASSPPAGGDEKLFF. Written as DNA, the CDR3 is TGTGCCAGCAGCCCTCCGGCGGGGGGCGATGAAAAACTGTTTTTT.

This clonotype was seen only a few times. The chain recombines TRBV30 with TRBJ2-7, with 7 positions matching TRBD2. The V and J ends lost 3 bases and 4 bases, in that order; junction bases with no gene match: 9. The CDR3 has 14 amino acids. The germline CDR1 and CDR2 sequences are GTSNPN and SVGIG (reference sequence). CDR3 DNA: TGTGCCTGGAGCACTGGGAGGGCCCCTTACGAGCAGTACTTC. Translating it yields CAWSTGRAPYEQYF.

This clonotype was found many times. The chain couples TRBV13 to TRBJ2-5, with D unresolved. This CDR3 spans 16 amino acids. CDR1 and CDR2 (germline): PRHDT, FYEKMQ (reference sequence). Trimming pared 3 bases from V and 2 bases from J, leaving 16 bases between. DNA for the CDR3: TGTGCCAGCAGCTTTTCAGGCGCAGTCCAACAAGAGACCCAGTACTTC. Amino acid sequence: CASSFSGAVQQETQYF.

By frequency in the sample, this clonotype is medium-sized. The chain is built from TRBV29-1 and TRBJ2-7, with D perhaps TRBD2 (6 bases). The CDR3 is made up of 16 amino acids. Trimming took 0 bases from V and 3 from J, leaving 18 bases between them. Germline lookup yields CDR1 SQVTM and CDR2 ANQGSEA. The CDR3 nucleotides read TGCAGCGTTGAAGATTGGGGTTGGGGGGAAAACTACGAGCAGTACTTC. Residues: CSVEDWGWGENYEQYF.

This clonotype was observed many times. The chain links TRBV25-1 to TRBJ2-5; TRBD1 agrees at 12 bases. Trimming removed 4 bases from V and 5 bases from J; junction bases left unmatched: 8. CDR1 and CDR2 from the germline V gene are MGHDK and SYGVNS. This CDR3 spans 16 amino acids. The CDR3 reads CASSVMGQGARETQYF. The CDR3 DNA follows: TGTGCCAGCAGTGTTATGGGACAGGGGGCTCGGGAGACCCAGTACTTC.

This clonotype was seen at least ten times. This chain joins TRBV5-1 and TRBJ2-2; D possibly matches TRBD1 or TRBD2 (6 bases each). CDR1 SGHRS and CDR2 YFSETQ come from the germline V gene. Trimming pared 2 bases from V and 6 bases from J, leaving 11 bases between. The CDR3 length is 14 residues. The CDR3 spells CASSLQGGAGELFF. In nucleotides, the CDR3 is TGCGCCAGCAGCTTACAGGGAGGAGCCGGGGAGCTGTTTTTT.

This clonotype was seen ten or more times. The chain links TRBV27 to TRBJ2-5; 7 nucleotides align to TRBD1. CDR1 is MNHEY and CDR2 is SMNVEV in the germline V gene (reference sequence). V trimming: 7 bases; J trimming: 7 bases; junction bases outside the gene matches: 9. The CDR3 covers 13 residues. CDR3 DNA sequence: TGTGCCAGCACGGGATTAGGGGGCGGGACCCAGTACTTC. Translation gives CASTGLGGGTQYF.

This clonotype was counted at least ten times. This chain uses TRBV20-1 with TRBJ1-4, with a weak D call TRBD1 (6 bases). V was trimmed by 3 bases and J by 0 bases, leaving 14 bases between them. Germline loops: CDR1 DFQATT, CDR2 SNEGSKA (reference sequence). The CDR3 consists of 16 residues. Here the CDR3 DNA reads TGCAGTGCTAGGTTAATAACAGGGCCAACTAATGAAAAACTGTTTTTT. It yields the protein CSARLITGPTNEKLFF.

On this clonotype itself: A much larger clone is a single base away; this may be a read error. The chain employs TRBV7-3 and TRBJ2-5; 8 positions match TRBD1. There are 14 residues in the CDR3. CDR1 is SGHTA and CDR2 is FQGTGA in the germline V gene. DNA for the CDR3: TGTGCCAGCAGCTTAACACAGGGGGAAGAGAACCAGTACTTC. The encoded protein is CASSLTQGEENQYF. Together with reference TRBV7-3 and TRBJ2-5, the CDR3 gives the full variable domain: GAGVSQTPSNKVTEKGKYVELRCDPISGHTALYWYRQSLGQGPEFLIYFQGTGAADDSGLPNDRFFAVRPEGSVSTLKIQRTERGDSAVYLCASSLTQGEENQYFGPGTRLLVL.

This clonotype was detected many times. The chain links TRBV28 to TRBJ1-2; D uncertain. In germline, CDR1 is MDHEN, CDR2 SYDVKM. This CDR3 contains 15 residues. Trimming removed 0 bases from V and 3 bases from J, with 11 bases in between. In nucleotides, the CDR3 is TGTGCCAGCAGTTTATGGTCAAGGGAGGACTATGGCTACACCTTC. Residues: CASSLWSREDYGYTF.